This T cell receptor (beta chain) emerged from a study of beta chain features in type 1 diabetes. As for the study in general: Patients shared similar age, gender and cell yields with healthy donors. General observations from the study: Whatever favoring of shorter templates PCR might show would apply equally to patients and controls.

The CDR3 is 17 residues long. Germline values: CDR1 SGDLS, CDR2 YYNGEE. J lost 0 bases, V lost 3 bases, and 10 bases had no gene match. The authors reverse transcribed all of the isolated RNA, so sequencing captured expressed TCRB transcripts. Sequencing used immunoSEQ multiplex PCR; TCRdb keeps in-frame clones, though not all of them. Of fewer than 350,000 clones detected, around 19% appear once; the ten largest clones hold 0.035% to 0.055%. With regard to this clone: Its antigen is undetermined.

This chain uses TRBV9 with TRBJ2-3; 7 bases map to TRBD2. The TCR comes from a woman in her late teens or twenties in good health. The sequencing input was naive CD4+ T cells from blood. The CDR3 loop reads CASSETLAGPSTDTQYF. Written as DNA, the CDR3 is TGTGCCAGCAGCGAGACCTTAGCGGGCCCTAGCACAGATACGCAGTATTTT. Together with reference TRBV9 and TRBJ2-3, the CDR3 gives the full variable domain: DSGVTQTPKHLITATGQRVTLRCSPRSGDLSVYWYQQSLDQGLQFLIQYYNGEERAKGNILERFSAQQFPDLHSELNLSSLELGDSALYFCASSETLAGPSTDTQYFGPGTRLTVL.